These 21 T cell receptor beta chains share one sample of origin, sequenced in a study of OX40 agonist ivuxolimab in advanced cancers. Using immunoSEQ multiplex PCR, the repertoire was profiled, and TCRdb retains in-frame clones only, with some absent. Of under 150,000 clones in the sample, 90% were seen once. The source material was CD4+ or CD8+ T cells sorted from blood, sampled in a trial of the OX40 agonist ivuxolimab. Source of these receptors: an adult with an advanced solid tumor such as melanoma, head and neck, liver or kidney cancer.

The chain employs TRBV6-1 and TRBJ1-1; D is possibly TRBD1 (5 bases). Trimming cost V 5 bases and J 5 bases, with 15 bases left between them. The CDR3 sequence is 14 residues long. Germline loops: CDR1 MNHNS, CDR2 SASEGT. This CDR3 is CASSLTGRGTEAFF. The CDR3 DNA sequence: TGTGCCAGCAGTCTGACCGGGCGGGGGACTGAAGCTTTCTTT.

This clone turned up a few times. The chain couples TRBV7-6 to TRBJ1-1; D is undetermined. CDR1 SGHVS and CDR2 FNYEAQ come from the germline V gene. V was cut by 0 bases and J by 0 bases, with 11 bases left in between. The length of the CDR3 is 16 residues. The CDR3 region is CASSLALGGLNTEAFF. The CDR3 region has the DNA TGTGCCAGCAGCTTAGCGCTAGGCGGCTTGAACACTGAAGCTTTCTTT.

The V and J genes are TRBV9 and TRBJ1-4; the D is unclear. This CDR3 has 15 residues. Per the germline V gene, CDR1 is SGDLS and CDR2 is YYNGEE. With 0 bases removed from V and 6 bases from J, the gap between germline ends came to 12 bases. As DNA, the CDR3 is TGTGCCAGCAGCGTAGAAGGTGGGAGGGATGAAAAACTGTTTTTT. It translates to CASSVEGGRDEKLFF.

The V and J genes are TRBV5-1 and TRBJ1-1, with TRBD1 identical over 7 bases. The CDR3 loop spans 16 amino acids. The V gene end was trimmed by 0 bases and the J gene end by 5 bases; junction bases not matched to a gene: 10. Germline assignment: CDR1 SGHRS and CDR2 YFSETQ. The CDR3 spells CASSLARGRGGTEAFF. The CDR3 DNA reads as TGCGCCAGCAGCTTGGCGAGGGGGCGCGGCGGAACTGAAGCTTTCTTT.

This clone was picked up one time. The rearrangement links TRBV10-3 to TRBJ2-7; TRBD2 might be the D (5 bases). V gave up 0 bases and J gave up 5 bases, with 14 bases separating them. From germline, CDR1 is ENHRY and CDR2 SYGVKD. The CDR3 is 15 residues long. The CDR3 loop is CAISESSTSKDEQYF. CDR3 nucleotide sequence: TGTGCCATCAGTGAGTCGAGTACTAGTAAAGACGAGCAGTACTTC.

The chain links TRBV13 to TRBJ2-1; 8 bases agree with TRBD2. CDR1 PRHDT and CDR2 FYEKMQ come from the germline V gene (reference sequence). Trimming took 5 bases from V and 9 from J; bases not matched to a gene: 12. This CDR3 spans 15 amino acids. The CDR3 here is CASSRGTRGDGEQFF. CDR3 nucleotide sequence: TGTGCCAGCAGCAGGGGGACTAGGGGAGACGGTGAGCAGTTCTTC.

This clone was seen only once. The chain's CDR3 is CASSVAGRPGELFF. The DNA of the CDR3 is TGTGCCAGCAGCGTAGCGGGGAGACCCGGGGAGCTGTTTTTT. This chain uses TRBV9 with TRBJ2-2; TRBD2 is a possible D gene (5 bases). Germline assignment: CDR1 SGDLS and CDR2 YYNGEE. The CDR3 has 14 amino acids. V gave up 0 bases and J gave up 6 bases, with 9 bases separating them.

This clone was recorded once. The chain is built from TRBV18 and TRBJ2-1, with 8 bases identical to TRBD1. Germline V gives CDR1 KGHSH, CDR2 LQKENI. CDR3 size: 14 residues. With V trimmed by 0 bases and J by 8 bases, 3 bases remained unmatched. Here the CDR3 reads CASSPPAGGDEQFF. CDR3 coding DNA: TGTGCCAGCTCACCACCGGCAGGGGGCGATGAGCAGTTCTTC.

The chain links TRBV7-8 to TRBJ1-4; a possible D gene is TRBD1 (6 bases). This CDR3 has 14 amino acids. The V and J ends lost 2 bases and 5 bases respectively, with 9 bases between them. Germline V gene sequence: CDR1 SGHVS, CDR2 FQNEAQ. CDR3 sequence (DNA): TGTGCCAGCAGCTTAAACAGGGCCAATGAAAAACTGTTTTTT. This codes for CASSLNRANEKLFF.

This rearrangement joins TRBV29-1 to TRBJ2-1, with 10 bases fitting TRBD2. Germline V lookup: CDR1 SQVTM, CDR2 ANQGSEA. V lost 3 bases, J lost 0 bases, and 8 bases stayed unmatched. The CDR3 extends over 17 amino acids. The DNA for the CDR3 is TGCAGCGTTGAGGGAGGTAGGACTAGCGGCTCCTACAATGAGCAGTTCTTC. Translated, it gives CSVEGGRTSGSYNEQFF.

This clone was seen only a few times. The chain is built from TRBV29-1 and TRBJ2-7, with D possibly being TRBD2 (6 bases). There are 16 residues in the CDR3. Looked up from germline, CDR1 is SQVTM and CDR2 is ANQGSEA. Trimming pared 1 base from V and 3 bases from J, leaving 19 bases between. The CDR3 DNA follows: TGCAGCGTTGAAGTCCGACGTCGGGGGAGCATCTACGAGCAGTACTTC. This gives the protein CSVEVRRRGSIYEQYF.

The rearrangement links TRBV7-8 to TRBJ1-3; 7 bases are a match to TRBD1. Germline trimming cut 1 base from V and 4 bases from J; bases unmatched to any gene: 1. CDR3 length: 14 residues. Germline CDR1 and CDR2: SGHVS and FQNEAQ. The CDR3 DNA sequence: TGTGCCAGCAGCTTAGGACAGGGAGGAAACACCATATATTTT. Translating gives CASSLGQGGNTIYF. Complete variable domain (other parts from reference TRBV7-8 and TRBJ1-3): GAGVSQSPRYKVAKRGQDVALRCDPISGHVSLFWYQQALGQGPEFLTYFQNEAQLDKSGLPSDRFFAERPEGSVSTLKIQRTQQEDSAVYLCASSLGQGGNTIYFGEGSWLTVV.

This chain connects TRBV11-3 to TRBJ2-5; D tentatively reads TRBD1 or TRBD2 (5 bases each). The CDR3 is made up of 14 amino acids. Trimming took 4 bases from V and 3 from J, leaving 12 bases between them. Germline V gives CDR1 SGHNT, CDR2 YENEEA. The CDR3 DNA reads TGTGCCAGCAGCTCATCGGGGACGGAAGAGACCCAGTACTTC. Translated, it gives CASSSSGTEETQYF.

The chain employs TRBV7-8 and TRBJ2-7; 10 nucleotides align to TRBD2. The germline V gene has CDR1 SGHVS and CDR2 FQNEAQ. The CDR3 consists of 15 residues. V lost 4 bases and J lost 4; bases outside the gene matches: 7. CDR3 loop: CASSSLAGVSYEQYF. DNA of the CDR3: TGTGCCAGCAGCTCGCTAGCGGGAGTTTCGTACGAGCAGTACTTC.

The chain joins TRBV14 to TRBJ2-3; no reliable D call. Germline values: CDR1 SGHDN, CDR2 FVKESK. The ends were cut back, 5 bases at V and 14 bases at J, with 17 bases in the middle. This CDR3 comprises 12 residues. The CDR3 nucleotides read TGTGCCAGCAGCGTTGCTGCCCAGCTCAGGTATTTT. Translating gives CASSVAAQLRYF.

The chain joins TRBV5-6 to TRBJ1-1; D ambiguous. This CDR3 is built from 12 residues. The germline V and J ends were trimmed by 3 bases and 0 bases, with 3 bases remaining between them. Germline CDR1 is SGHDT and CDR2 is YYEEEE. CDR3 region: CASSSVNTEAFF. DNA of the CDR3: TGTGCCAGCAGCTCAGTGAACACTGAAGCTTTCTTT.

V usage is TRBV28 and J usage is TRBJ2-1; 7 bases are shared with TRBD2. Germline assignment: CDR1 MDHEN and CDR2 SYDVKM. The CDR3 loop spans 16 amino acids. V gave up 6 bases and J gave up 5 bases; unmatched junction bases: 13. The CDR3 bases are TGTGCCAGCAGGCCCTTCCTAAGCGGGACCCACAATGAGCAGTTCTTC. The encoded protein is CASRPFLSGTHNEQFF.

The rearrangement uses TRBV5-4 and TRBJ2-2; 8 nucleotides match TRBD2. With V trimmed by 4 bases and J by 4 bases, 6 bases remained unmatched. The CDR3 is made up of 15 amino acids. Germline CDR1 SGHNT, CDR2 YYREEE (reference sequence). The CDR3 loop reads CASSRSGAITGELFF. DNA of the CDR3: TGTGCCAGCAGCCGTAGCGGGGCCATCACCGGGGAGCTGTTTTTT.

The chain uses TRBV20-1 and TRBJ1-1, with no clear D. Germline V gene data show CDR1 as DFQATT and CDR2 as SNEGSKA (reference sequence). The germline V and J ends were trimmed by 8 bases and 1 base, with 8 bases remaining between them. This CDR3 region has 11 residues. The CDR3 DNA follows: TGCAGTCGATCGGAGAACACTGAAGCTTTCTTT. Protein: CSRSENTEAFF.

This chain links TRBV4-3 with TRBJ2-1; 7 bases agree with TRBD1. Looked up from germline, CDR1 is LGHNA and CDR2 is YSLEER. The CDR3 is 18 residues long. The V gene end was trimmed by 1 base and the J gene end by 9 bases; junction bases not matched to a gene: 18. The CDR3 region has the DNA TGCGCCAGCAGCCAAGTTTCTTTTTTCGGACAGGATGATTCTGAGCAGTTCTTC. Protein: CASSQVSFFGQDDSEQFF.

The chain links TRBV6-5 to TRBJ1-3; D may be TRBD1 (5 bases). V lost 2 bases, J lost 0 bases, and 11 bases lay in between. This CDR3 region has 16 residues. In germline, CDR1 is MNHEY, CDR2 SVGAGI. In DNA, the CDR3 is TGTGCCAGCAGTTACAAGGGGACGGTCTCTGGAAACACCATATATTTT. The encoded protein is CASSYKGTVSGNTIYF.